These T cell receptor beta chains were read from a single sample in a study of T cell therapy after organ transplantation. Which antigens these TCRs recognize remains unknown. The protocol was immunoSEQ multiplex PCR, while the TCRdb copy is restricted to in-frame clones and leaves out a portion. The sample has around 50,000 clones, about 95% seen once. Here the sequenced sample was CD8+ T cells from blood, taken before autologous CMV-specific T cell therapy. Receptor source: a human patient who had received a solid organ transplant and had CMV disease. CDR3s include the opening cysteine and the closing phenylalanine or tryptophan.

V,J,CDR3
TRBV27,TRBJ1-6,CASSLQEDSPLHF
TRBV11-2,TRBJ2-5,CASSPVGPGTRGQETQYF
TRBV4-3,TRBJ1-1,CASRDRGRTEAFF
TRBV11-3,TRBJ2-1,CASSSSTGLAGGLWNEQFF
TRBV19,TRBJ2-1,CASSIDQEGIDNEQFF
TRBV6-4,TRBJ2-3,CASSSGAPTDTQYF
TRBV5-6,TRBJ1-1,CASSQGNTEAFF
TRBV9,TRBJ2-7,CASSVGSRPYEQYF
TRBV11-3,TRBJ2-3,CASSLATGGRDTQYF
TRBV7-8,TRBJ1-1,CASSSRRGQGRPNTEAFF
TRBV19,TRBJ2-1,CASSIFPGTEITSYNEQFF
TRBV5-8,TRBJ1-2,CASSFGGTAYGYTF
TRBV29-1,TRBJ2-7,CSVSGTGLNEQYF
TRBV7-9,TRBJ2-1,CASSPYGGSYNEQFF
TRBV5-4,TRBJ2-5,CASSLREGPAQYF
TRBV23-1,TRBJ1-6,CASSQLGGHNSPLHF
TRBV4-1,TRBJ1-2,CASSQDLEYGQGGGVHGYTF
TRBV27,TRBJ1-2,CASSEDGTVYGYTF
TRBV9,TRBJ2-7,CASSVVPSLEQYF
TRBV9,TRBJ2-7,CASSVGGNSYEQYF
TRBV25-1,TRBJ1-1,CASSELGTGMNTEAFF
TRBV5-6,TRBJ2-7,CASSFGTGIDCYF
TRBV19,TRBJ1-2,CASSFGMGYGYTF
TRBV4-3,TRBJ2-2,CASSQRTQREANTGELFF
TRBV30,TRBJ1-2,CAWSVDSNYGYTF
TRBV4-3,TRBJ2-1,CASSQAANEQFF
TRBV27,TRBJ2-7,CASSSSPPRQGPYEQYF
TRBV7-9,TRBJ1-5,CASSLSTGNQPQHF
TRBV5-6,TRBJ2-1,CASSLGPGNNEQFF
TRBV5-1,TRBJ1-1,CASSLYADENTEAFF
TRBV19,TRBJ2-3,CATVRGSTDTQYF
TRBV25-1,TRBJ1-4,CASRGGADEKLFF
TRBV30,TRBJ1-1,CAWSADRNTEAFF
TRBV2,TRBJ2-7,CASSQGGTSRLEQYF